This record looks at one T cell receptor beta chain sequence and its context. With V trimmed by 3 bases and J by 4 bases, 5 bases remained unmatched. The length of the CDR3 is 16 residues. From germline, CDR1 is SGHDT and CDR2 YYEEEE. The data were obtained in a study of T cell changes during pregnancy in multiple sclerosis. The repertoire was sequenced with immunoSEQ multiplex PCR; TCRdb's copy has only in-frame clones and lacks some. Altogether under 60,000 clones are present, around 92% being singletons, with the ten largest covering around 0.25%. This receptor was identified in a female donor with multiple sclerosis, enrolled in a pregnancy study. Sequencing was performed on CD4+ T cells from peripheral blood mononuclear cells, taken in the third trimester of pregnancy. V is TRBV5-6 and J is TRBJ2-6; 9 bases map to TRBD2. Here the CDR3 reads CASSSTTSGGANVLTF. The CDR3 nucleotides are TGTGCCAGCAGCTCCACGACTAGCGGCGGGGCCAACGTCCTGACTTTC.